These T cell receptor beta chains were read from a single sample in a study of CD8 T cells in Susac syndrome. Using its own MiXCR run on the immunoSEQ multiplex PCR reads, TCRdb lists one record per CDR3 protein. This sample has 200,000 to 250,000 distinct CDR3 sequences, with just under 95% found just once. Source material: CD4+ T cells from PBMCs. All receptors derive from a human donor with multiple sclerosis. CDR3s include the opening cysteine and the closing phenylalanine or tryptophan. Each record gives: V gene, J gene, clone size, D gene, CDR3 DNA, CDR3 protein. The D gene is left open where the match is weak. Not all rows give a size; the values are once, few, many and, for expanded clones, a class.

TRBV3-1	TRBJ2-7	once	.	TGTGCCAGCAGCACCGGCCTCGTGGGAAGCGAGCAGTACTTC	CASSTGLVGSEQYF
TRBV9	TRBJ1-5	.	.	TGTGCCAGCAGCTCGAAGGGCAGACCCCTTAGCAATCAGCCCCAGCATTTT	CASSSKGRPLSNQPQHF
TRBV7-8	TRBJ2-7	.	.	TGTGCCAGCAGAAGGGGTATGGTAGGCCTAAGCTACGAGCAGTACTTC	CASRRGMVGLSYEQYF
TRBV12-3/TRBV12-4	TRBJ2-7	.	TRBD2	TGTGCCAGCATCCAAGCGGGGGGAGCCTCCTACGAGCAGTACTTC	CASIQAGGASYEQYF
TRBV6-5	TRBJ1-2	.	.	TGTGCCAGCAGCCCCACCCGGGGGGCCTATGGCTACACCTTC	CASSPTRGAYGYTF
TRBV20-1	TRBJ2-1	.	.	TGCAGTGCTAGCTCCCCGCTACCGGGCTCCTACAATGAGCAGTTCTTC	CSASSPLPGSYNEQFF
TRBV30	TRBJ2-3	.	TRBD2	TGTGCCTGGAGTGTATTAGGACTAGCGGGGTCCACAGATACGCAGTATTTT	CAWSVLGLAGSTDTQYF
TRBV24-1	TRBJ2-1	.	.	TGTGCCACCCGAAGTAAGGAGCAGTTCTTC	CATRSKEQFF
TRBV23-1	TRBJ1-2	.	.	TGCGCCAGCAGTCGAACGCACTATGGCTACACCTTC	CASSRTHYGYTF
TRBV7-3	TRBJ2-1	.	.	TGTGCCAGCAGCTTGGTGATGGACAGTGAGCAGTTCTTC	CASSLVMDSEQFF
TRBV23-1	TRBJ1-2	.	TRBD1	TGCGCCAGCAGTCAATCTGGCAGGGGGGTTGGCGACTATGGCTACACCTTC	CASSQSGRGVGDYGYTF
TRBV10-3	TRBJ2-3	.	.	TGTGCCATCAGCGACAGGTCTAGCACAGATACGCAGTATTTT	CAISDRSSTDTQYF
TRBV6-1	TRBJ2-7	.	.	TGTGCCAGCAGTGAAGGGACCTGGGCCTACGAGCAGTACTTC	CASSEGTWAYEQYF
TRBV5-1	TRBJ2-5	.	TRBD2	TGCGCCAGCAGCTGGCTCGGGGGGGGCATGGGGGCGTACCAAGAGACCCAGTACTTC	CASSWLGGGMGAYQETQYF
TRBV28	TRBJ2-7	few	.	TGTGCCAGCAGTTTAAGGGCCGAGCAGTACTTC	CASSLRAEQYF
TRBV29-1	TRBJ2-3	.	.	TGCAGCGTTGTCTGGGGCGCAGATACGCAGTATTTT	CSVVWGADTQYF
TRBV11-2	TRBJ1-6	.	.	TGTGCCAGCAGCTCCACCGGGACTAATAATTCACCCCTCCACTTT	CASSSTGTNNSPLHF
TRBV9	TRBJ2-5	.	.	TGTGCCAGCAGCGCGGTGGGGGAGACCCAGTACTTC	CASSAVGETQYF
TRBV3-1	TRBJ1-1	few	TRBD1	TGTGCCAGCAGCCAGGACCTACAGGGGGGAACTGAAGCTTTCTTT	CASSQDLQGGTEAFF
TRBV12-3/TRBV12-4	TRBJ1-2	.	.	TGTGCCAGCAGTCTCCGGGAGGCTTTCCGGGATGGCTACACCTTC	CASSLREAFRDGYTF
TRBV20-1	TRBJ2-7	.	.	TGCAGTGCTAGAGTACCGGGGATCCTCTACGAGCAGTACTTC	CSARVPGILYEQYF
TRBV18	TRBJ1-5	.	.	TGTGCCAGCTCAGCGGACGGATTACCCCATCAGCCCCAGCATTTT	CASSADGLPHQPQHF
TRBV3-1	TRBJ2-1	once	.	TGTGCCAGCAGCACAAACAGGTACAATGAGCAGTTCTTC	CASSTNRYNEQFF
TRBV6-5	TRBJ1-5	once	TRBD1	TGTGCCAGCAGTTCCGGACAGGGGGCGCAAGTAGGTCAGCCCCAGCATTTT	CASSSGQGAQVGQPQHF
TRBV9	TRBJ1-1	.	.	TGTGCCAGCAGCGTAGATACGGTTTGGACTGAAGCTTTCTTT	CASSVDTVWTEAFF
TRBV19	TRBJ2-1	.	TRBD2	TGTGCCAGTAGGGATCGGGAGGCCTACAATGAGCAGTTCTTC	CASRDREAYNEQFF
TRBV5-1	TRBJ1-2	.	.	TGCGCCAGCAGCTTGGAACAGGGAGAAGGCTACACCTTC	CASSLEQGEGYTF
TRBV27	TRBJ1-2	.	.	TGTGCCAGCAGCCCGAGTGGGGATTCGAAGGGCTACACCTTC	CASSPSGDSKGYTF
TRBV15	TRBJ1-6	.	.	TGTGCCACCAGCAGAGGGGTGATCTCACCCCTCCACTTT	CATSRGVISPLHF
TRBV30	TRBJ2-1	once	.	TGTGCCTGGAGTGTGTCGGTGGGGAGGTATGAGCAGTTCTTC	CAWSVSVGRYEQFF
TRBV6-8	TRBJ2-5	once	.	TGTGCCAGCAGTTACTCGGTGGGGGACCAAGAGACCCAGTACTTC	CASSYSVGDQETQYF
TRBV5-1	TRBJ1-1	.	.	TGCGCCAGCAGCTTGGTCCGGGAGAACACTGAAGCTTTCTTT	CASSLVRENTEAFF
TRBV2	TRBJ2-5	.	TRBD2	TGTGCCAGCAGCCCGACTAGCGGGAACGAGTACTTC	CASSPTSGNEYF
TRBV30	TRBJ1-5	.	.	TGTGCCTGGAATCCAGGGACGGGGGGGCCCCAGCATTTT	CAWNPGTGGPQHF
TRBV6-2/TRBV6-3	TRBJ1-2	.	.	TGTGCCAGCAGTATTGGGACAAGGGATGGCTACACCTTC	CASSIGTRDGYTF
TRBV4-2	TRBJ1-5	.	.	TGTGCCAGCAGCCAAGAGGCCACAGGGTACAATCAGCCCCAGCATTTT	CASSQEATGYNQPQHF
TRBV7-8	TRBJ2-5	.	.	TGTGCCAGCGGGTTAGCGGATGCCCTTCAAGAGACCCAGTACTTC	CASGLADALQETQYF
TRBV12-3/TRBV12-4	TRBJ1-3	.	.	TGTGCCAGCAAGGTCACCAACTCTGGAAACACCATATATTTT	CASKVTNSGNTIYF
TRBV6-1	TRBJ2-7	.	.	TGTGCCAGCAGCCCACTATCTGGGACCGCACGCTACGAGCAGTACTTC	CASSPLSGTARYEQYF
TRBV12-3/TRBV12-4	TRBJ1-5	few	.	TGTGCCAGCAGTTTGTCAGGGAATCAGCCCCAGCATTTT	CASSLSGNQPQHF
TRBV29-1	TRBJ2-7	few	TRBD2	TGCAGCGTTGTTACTAGCGCCTACGAGCAGTACTTC	CSVVTSAYEQYF
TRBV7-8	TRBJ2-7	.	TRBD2	TGTGCCAGCAGCCCGGAAAAGCGGGGGGGCCGTTCCAACGAGCAGTACTTC	CASSPEKRGGRSNEQYF
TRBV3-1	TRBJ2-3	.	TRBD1	TGTGCCAGCAGCCGGGACAGGGTGGCAGATACGCAGTATTTT	CASSRDRVADTQYF
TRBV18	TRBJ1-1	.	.	TGTGCCAGCTCATTTCAGGGTATCTACACTGAAGCTTTCTTT	CASSFQGIYTEAFF
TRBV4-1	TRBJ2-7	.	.	TGCGCCAGCGCGGCGGCAGGGGCCCCCCCCGAGCAGTACTTC	CASAAAGAPPEQYF
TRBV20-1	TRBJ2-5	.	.	TGCAGTGCCTCGCTCGGGGGAGAAGAGACCCAGTACTTC	CSASLGGEETQYF
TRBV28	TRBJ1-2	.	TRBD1	TGTGCCAGCAGCCTTTATGTTTCCGGGACAGGGGAAAATGGCTACACCTTC	CASSLYVSGTGENGYTF
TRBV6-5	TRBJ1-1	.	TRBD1	TGTGCCAGCAGTTACGCCCTTCGGGACAGCGGGACGAACACTGAAGCTTTCTTT	CASSYALRDSGTNTEAFF
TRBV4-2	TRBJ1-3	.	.	TGTGCCAGCAGACGGTTCTTGGGCCGATCGGGAAACACCATATATTTT	CASRRFLGRSGNTIYF
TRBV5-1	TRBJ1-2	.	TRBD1	TGCGCCAGCAGCTTGGGGGACAGGGGTGGCTACACCTTC	CASSLGDRGGYTF
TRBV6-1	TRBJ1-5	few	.	TGTGCCAGCAGTGAGCTGGCAGGCTATAGCAATCAGCCCCAGCATTTT	CASSELAGYSNQPQHF
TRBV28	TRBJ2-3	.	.	TGTGCCAGCAGTTTATTTGTGGCGCGAAACCTACCGGGACGCTCGAGCACAGATACGCAGTATTTT	CASSLFVARNLPGRSSTDTQYF
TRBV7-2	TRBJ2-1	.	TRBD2	TGTGCCAGCAGCTTCAGACTAGCGGGTACACATGAGCAGTTCTTC	CASSFRLAGTHEQFF
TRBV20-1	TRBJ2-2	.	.	TGCAGTGCTAAACGAGGGACCACCGGGGAGCTGTTTTTT	CSAKRGTTGELFF
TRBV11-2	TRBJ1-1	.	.	TGTGCCAGCAGCTTCGGGGCCAGGGTGCCTGAAGCTTTCTTT	CASSFGARVPEAFF